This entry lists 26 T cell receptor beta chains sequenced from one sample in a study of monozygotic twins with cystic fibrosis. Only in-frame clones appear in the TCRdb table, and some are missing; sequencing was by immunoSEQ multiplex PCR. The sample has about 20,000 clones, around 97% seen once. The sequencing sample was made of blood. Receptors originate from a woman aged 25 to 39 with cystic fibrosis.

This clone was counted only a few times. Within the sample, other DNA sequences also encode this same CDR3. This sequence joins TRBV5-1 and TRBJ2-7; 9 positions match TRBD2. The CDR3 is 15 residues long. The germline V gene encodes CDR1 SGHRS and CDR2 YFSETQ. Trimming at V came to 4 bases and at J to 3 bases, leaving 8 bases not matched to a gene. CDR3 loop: CASSLTAGGGYEQYF. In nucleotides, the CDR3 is TGCGCCAGCAGCCTTACAGCGGGGGGAGGCTACGAGCAGTACTTC.

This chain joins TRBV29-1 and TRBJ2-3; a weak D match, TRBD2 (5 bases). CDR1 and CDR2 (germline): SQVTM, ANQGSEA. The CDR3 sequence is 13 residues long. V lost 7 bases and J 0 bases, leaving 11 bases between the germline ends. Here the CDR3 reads CSADRGSTDTQYF. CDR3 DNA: TGCAGCGCTGACCGGGGTAGCACAGATACGCAGTATTTT.

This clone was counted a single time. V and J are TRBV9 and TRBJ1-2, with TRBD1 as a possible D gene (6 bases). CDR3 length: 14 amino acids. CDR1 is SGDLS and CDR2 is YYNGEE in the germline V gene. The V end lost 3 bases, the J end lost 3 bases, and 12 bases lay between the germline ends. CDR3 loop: CASSGKGGDYGYTF. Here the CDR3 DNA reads TGTGCCAGCAGCGGAAAGGGGGGAGACTATGGCTACACCTTC.

The DNA for the CDR3 is TGCGCCAGCAGTCGGAACAGGGGAAACACTGAAGCTTTCTTT. Translated: CASSRNRGNTEAFF. This chain joins TRBV4-3 and TRBJ1-1, with TRBD1 identical over 7 bases. The J segment lost 2 bases and the V segment lost 6 bases, leaving 6 bases of the junction unmatched. The germline gives CDR1 LGHNA, CDR2 YSLEER. This CDR3 is 14 amino acids long.

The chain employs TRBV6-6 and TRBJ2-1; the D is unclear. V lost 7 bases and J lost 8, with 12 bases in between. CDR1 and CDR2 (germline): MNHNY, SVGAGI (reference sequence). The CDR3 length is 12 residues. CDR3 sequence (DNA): TGTGCCAGCACCGGATCTGCGGATGAGCAGTTCTTC. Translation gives CASTGSADEQFF.

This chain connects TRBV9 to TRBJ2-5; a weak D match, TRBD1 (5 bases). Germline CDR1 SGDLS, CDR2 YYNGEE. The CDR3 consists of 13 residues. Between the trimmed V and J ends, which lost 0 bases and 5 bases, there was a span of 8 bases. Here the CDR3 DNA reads TGTGCCAGCAGCGTAGGTTACAGGGAGACCCAGTACTTC. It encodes CASSVGYRETQYF.

CDR3: CASSGASGGANEQFF. The CDR3 DNA sequence: TGCGCCAGCAGTGGGGCTAGCGGGGGGGCCAATGAGCAGTTCTTC. The rearrangement joins TRBV10-1 to TRBJ2-1; TRBD2 aligns across 12 bases. CDR3 length equals 15 residues. Germline loops: CDR1 WNHNN, CDR2 SYGVQD (reference sequence). With V trimmed by 4 bases and J by 6 bases, 4 bases remained unmatched.

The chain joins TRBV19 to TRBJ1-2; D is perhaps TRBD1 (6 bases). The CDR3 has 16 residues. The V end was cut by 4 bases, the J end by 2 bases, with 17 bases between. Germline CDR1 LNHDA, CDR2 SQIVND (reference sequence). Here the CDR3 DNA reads TGTGCCAGTAGTAGCCCCCGGGGGGCGAAGAACTATGGCTACACCTTC. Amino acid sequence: CASSSPRGAKNYGYTF.

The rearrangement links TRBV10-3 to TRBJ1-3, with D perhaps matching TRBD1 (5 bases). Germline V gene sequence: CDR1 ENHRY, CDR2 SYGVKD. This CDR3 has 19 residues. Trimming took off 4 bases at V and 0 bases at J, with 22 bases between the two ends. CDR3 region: CAISGRRGPSQSSGNTIYF. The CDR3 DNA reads TGTGCCATCAGTGGCCGAAGGGGACCCAGTCAGAGCTCTGGAAACACCATATATTTT.

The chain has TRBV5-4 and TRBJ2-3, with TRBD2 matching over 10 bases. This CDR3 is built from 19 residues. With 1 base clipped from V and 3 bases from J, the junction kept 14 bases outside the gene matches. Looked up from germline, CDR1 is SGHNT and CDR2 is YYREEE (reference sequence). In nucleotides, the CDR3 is TGTGCCAGCAGCTTGACCAGCGGGGGGGGCCATGCCCGGACAGATACGCAGTATTTT. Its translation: CASSLTSGGGHARTDTQYF.

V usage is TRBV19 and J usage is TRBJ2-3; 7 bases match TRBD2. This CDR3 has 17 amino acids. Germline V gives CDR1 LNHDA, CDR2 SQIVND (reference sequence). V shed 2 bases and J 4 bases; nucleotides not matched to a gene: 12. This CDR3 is CASSIPEGGDGADTQYF. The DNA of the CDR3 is TGTGCCAGTAGTATACCGGAGGGAGGGGATGGCGCAGATACGCAGTATTTT.

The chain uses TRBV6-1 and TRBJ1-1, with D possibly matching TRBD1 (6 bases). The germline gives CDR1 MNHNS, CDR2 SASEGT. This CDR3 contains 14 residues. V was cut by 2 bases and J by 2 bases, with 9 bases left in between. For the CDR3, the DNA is TGTGCCAGCAGTGAACAGGGGCTTAACACTGAAGCTTTCTTT. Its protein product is CASSEQGLNTEAFF.

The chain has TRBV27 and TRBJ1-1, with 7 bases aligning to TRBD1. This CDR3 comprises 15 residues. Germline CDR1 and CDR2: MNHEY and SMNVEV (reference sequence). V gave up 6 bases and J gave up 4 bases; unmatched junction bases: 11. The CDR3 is CASRPRTGARTEAFF. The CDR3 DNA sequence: TGTGCCAGCAGACCCAGGACAGGCGCACGCACTGAAGCTTTCTTT.

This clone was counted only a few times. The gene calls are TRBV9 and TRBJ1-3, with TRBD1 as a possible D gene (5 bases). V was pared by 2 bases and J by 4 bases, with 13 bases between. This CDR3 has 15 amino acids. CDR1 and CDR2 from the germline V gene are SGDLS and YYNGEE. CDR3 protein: CASSVGSGMGNTIYF. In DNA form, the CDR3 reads TGTGCCAGCAGCGTCGGGTCAGGGATGGGAAACACCATATATTTT. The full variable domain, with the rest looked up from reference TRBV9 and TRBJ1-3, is DSGVTQTPKHLITATGQRVTLRCSPRSGDLSVYWYQQSLDQGLQFLIQYYNGEERAKGNILERFSAQQFPDLHSELNLSSLELGDSALYFCASSVGSGMGNTIYFGEGSWLTVV.

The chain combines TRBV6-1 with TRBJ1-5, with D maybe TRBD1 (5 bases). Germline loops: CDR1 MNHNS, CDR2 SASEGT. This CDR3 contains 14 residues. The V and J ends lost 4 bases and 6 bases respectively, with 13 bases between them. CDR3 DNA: TGTGCCAGCAGTGTAGGGGTAGAGGGTCAGCCCCAGCATTTT. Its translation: CASSVGVEGQPQHF.

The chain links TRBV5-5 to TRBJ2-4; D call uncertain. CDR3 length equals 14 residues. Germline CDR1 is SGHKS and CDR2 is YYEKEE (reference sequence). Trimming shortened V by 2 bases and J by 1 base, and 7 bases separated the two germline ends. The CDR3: CASSLDSAKNIQYF. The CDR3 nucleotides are TGTGCCAGCAGCTTAGACTCCGCCAAAAACATTCAGTACTTC.

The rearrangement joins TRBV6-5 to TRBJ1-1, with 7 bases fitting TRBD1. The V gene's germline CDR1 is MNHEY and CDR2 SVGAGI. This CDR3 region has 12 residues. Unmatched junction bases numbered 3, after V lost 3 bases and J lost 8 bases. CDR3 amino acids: CASSYTGEEAFF. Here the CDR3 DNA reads TGTGCCAGCAGTTATACAGGGGAAGAAGCTTTCTTT.

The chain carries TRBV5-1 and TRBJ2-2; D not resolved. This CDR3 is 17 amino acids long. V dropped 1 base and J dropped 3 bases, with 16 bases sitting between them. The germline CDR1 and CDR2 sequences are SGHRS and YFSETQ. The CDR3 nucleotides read TGCGCCAGCAGCTTGACGGCAATCAGCCCTTACACCGGGGAGCTGTTTTTT. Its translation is CASSLTAISPYTGELFF.

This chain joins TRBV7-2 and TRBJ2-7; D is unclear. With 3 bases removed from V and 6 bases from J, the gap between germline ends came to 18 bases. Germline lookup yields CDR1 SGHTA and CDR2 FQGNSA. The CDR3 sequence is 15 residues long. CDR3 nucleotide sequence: TGTGCCAGCAGCTTGATTCCCCCCTACTCTGGCGAGCAGTACTTC. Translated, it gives CASSLIPPYSGEQYF.

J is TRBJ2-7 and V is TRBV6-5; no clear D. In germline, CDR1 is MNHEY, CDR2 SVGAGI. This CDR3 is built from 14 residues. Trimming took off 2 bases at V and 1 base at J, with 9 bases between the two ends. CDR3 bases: TGTGCCAGCAGTTACCAAAGGTTTTCCTACGAGCAGTACTTC. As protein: CASSYQRFSYEQYF.

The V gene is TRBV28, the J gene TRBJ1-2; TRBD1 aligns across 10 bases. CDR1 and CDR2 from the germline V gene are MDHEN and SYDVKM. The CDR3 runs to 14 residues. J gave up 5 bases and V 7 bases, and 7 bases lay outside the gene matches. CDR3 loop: CASTMTGGEYGYTF. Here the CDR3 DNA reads TGTGCCAGCACTATGACAGGGGGCGAATATGGCTACACCTTC.

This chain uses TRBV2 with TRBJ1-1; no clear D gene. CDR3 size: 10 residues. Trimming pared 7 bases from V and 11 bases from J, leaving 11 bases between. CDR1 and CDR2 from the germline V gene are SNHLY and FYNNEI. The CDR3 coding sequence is TGTGCCAGCACCCAACGCGTGGCTTTCTTT. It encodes CASTQRVAFF.

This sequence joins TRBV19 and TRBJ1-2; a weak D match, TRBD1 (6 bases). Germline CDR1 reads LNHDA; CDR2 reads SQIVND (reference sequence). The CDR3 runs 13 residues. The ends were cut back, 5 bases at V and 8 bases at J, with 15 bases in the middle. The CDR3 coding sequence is TGTGCCAGTAGTTTCCTGGACAGAAGGGGCTACACCTTC. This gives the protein CASSFLDRRGYTF. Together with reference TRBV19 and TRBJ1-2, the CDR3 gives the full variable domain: DGGITQSPKYLFRKEGQNVTLSCEQNLNHDAMYWYRQDPGQGLRLIYYSQIVNDFQKGDIAEGYSVSREKKESFPLTVTSAQKNPTAFYLCASSFLDRRGYTFGSGTRLTVV.

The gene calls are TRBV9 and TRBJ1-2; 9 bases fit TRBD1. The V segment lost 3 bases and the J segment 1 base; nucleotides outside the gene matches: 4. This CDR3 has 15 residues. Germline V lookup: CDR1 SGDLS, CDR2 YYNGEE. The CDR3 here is CASSGNRGHNYGYTF. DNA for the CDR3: TGTGCCAGCAGCGGCAACAGGGGGCATAACTATGGCTACACCTTC.

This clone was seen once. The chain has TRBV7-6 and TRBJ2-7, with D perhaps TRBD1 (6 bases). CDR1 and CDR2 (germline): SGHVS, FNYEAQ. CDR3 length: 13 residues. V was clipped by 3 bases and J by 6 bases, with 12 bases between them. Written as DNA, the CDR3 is TGTGCCAGCAGCTTTACAGGGTCTTCCGAGCAGTACTTC. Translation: CASSFTGSSEQYF. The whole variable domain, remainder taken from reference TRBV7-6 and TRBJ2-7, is GAGVSQSPRYKVTKRGQDVALRCDPISGHVSLYWYRQALGQGPEFLTYFNYEAQQDKSGLPNDRFSAERPEGSISTLTIQRTEQRDSAMYRCASSFTGSSEQYFGPGTRLTVT.

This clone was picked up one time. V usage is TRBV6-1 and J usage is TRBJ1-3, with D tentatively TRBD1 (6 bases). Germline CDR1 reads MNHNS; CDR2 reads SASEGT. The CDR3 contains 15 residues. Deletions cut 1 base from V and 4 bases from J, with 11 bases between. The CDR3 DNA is TGTGCCAGCAGTGAAGGATGGACAGCGGGAAACACCATATATTTT. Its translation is CASSEGWTAGNTIYF.